A selection of T cell receptor beta chains follows, all from one sample in a study of blood T cell repertoires in COVID-19. Sequenced by immunoSEQ multiplex PCR; TCRdb stores in-frame clones only, minus some. The sample consists of 60,000 to 75,000 clones, around 86% of them appearing once. The material sequenced was peripheral blood. Receptors were obtained from a man in his forties or fifties with active COVID-19. Each CDR3 is given with its conserved first and last residue.

V	J	CDR3
TRBV5-1	TRBJ2-5	CASSLGQGKETQYF
TRBV6-5	TRBJ1-2	CASSRDFRYTF
TRBV27	TRBJ1-1	CASSLDRGSEAFF
TRBV11-2	TRBJ1-2	CASSLLGLANYGYTF
TRBV18	TRBJ2-5	CASSPFGHNQETQYF
TRBV18	TRBJ1-3	CASSLVLKDTGNTIYF
TRBV11-2	TRBJ1-1	CASSSPGGDTEAFF
TRBV30	TRBJ1-2	CAWSDRNVAGYTF
TRBV7-3	TRBJ2-2	CASSLSGRTNTGELFF
TRBV5-1	TRBJ2-1	CASSQFAGGPPYEQFF
TRBV28	TRBJ2-2	CASEPSGGRPNTGELFF
TRBV11-2	TRBJ1-4	CASSYIPQGANEKLFF
TRBV5-6	TRBJ2-1	CASSPGGSYNEQFF
TRBV28	TRBJ2-7	CASSMTGGGYEQYF
TRBV18	TRBJ2-1	CASGQEIYNEQFF
TRBV4-1	TRBJ2-1	CASSQHLLAGGYNEQFF
TRBV7-9	TRBJ2-3	CASSFGTSGKTDTQYF
TRBV6-2/TRBV6-3	TRBJ2-7	CASSASFESYEQYF
TRBV6-5	TRBJ2-3	CASSYSGRGNTQYF
TRBV6-5	TRBJ1-2	CASSYSTTGGFDGYTF
TRBV7-2	TRBJ1-4	CASSLRRGPEKLFF
TRBV6-1	TRBJ2-1	CASSAAGGNLDEQFF
TRBV4-3	TRBJ1-2	CASSQEGTRRNNYGYTF
TRBV14	TRBJ2-2	CASSQFYGTGELFF
TRBV6-2/TRBV6-3	TRBJ2-1	CASSSPLAGVYNEQFF
TRBV11-2	TRBJ2-5	CASSLGLQETQYF
TRBV27	TRBJ1-2	CATQAGQSYGYTF